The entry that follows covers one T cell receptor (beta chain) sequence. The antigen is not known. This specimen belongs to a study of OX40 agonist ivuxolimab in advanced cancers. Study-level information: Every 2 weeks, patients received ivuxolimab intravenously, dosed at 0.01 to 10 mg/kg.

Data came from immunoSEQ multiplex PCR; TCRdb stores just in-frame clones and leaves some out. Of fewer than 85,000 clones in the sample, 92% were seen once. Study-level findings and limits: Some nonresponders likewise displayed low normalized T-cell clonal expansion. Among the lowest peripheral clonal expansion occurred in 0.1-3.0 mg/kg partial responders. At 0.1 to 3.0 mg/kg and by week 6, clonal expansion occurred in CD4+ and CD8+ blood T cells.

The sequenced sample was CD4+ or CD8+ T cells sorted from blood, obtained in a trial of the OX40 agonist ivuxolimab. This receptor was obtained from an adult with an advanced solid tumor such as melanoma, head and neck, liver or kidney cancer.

CDR3 amino acids: CSVDSGGLGTEAFF. Here the CDR3 DNA reads TGCAGCGTTGACTCAGGGGGCTTGGGCACTGAAGCTTTCTTT. The V and J genes are TRBV29-1 and TRBJ1-1, with 8 positions matching TRBD1. Trimming removed 3 bases from V and 4 bases from J; junction bases left unmatched: 7. The germline V gene encodes CDR1 SQVTM and CDR2 ANQGSEA. The CDR3 runs to 14 residues.